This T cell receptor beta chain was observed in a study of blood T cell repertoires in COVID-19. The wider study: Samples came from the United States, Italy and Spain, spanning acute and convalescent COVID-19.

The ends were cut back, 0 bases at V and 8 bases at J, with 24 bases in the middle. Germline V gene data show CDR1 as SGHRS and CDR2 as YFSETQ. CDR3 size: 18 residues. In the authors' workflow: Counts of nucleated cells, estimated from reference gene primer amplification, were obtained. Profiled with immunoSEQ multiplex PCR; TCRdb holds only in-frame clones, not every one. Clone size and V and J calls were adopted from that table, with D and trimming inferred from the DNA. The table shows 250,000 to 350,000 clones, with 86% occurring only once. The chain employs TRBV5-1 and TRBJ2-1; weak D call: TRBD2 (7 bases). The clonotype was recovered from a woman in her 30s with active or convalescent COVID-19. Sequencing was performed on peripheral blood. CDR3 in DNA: TGCGCCAGCAGCTTGGACCCCTGGGAGGGGGTGGATATCCATGAGCAGTTCTTC. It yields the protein CASSLDPWEGVDIHEQFF.